The 20 T cell receptor beta chains given below trace back to one sample, sequenced in a study of T cells in Graves' hyperthyroidism and ophthalmopathy. RNA transcripts yielded amplified TCR beta CDR3 regions. HTBI primers were employed in a first-round RT-PCR of the TCR CDR3. TCRdb re-called the multiplex PCR reads with MiXCR, one entry per CDR3 protein. The data contain 640,000 or so distinct CDR3 sequences, under 15% of them seen just once; the ten biggest clones take up 4% to 5.5%. Sequencing was carried out using blood. The receptors derive from a woman between 40 and 55 years old with Graves' ophthalmopathy.

This clonotype was observed at least ten times. The rearrangement joins TRBV29-1 to TRBJ1-5; the D gene is possibly TRBD1 (5 bases). The CDR3 spans 13 residues. Germline-derived CDR1 and CDR2 are SQVTM and ANQGSEA. V lost 5 bases and J 3 bases, leaving 11 bases between the germline ends. CDR3 DNA sequence: TGCAGCGTTATGGGGCAGCCCAATCAGCCCCAGCATTTT. Its translation is CSVMGQPNQPQHF.

There are many counts of this clonotype. The V gene is TRBV14, the J gene TRBJ2-5; 9 nucleotides agree with TRBD2. Germline CDR1 and CDR2: SGHDN and FVKESK. V dropped 4 bases and J dropped 4; count of bases not matched to a gene: 7. The CDR3 has 15 amino acids. DNA for the CDR3: TGTGCCAGCAGCCCGATAGCGGGAGTGGGAGAGACCCAGTACTTC. Amino acids: CASSPIAGVGETQYF. The full variable domain, rest sourced from reference TRBV14 and TRBJ2-5, is EAGVTQFPSHSVIEKGQTVTLRCDPISGHDNLYWYRRVMGKEIKFLLHFVKESKQDESGMPNNRFLAERTGGTYSTLKVQPAELEDSGVYFCASSPIAGVGETQYFGPGTRLLVL.

The gene calls are TRBV5-4 and TRBJ2-2; D gene uncertain. The germline V gene encodes CDR1 SGHNT and CDR2 YYREEE (reference sequence). The CDR3 is made up of 14 amino acids. V was cut by 0 bases and J by 4 bases, with 7 bases left in between. The CDR3 bases are TGTGCCAGCAGCTTGGCGGACGTCACCGGGGAGCTGTTTTTT. This translates into CASSLADVTGELFF.

This CDR3 is CASSPTGGIKETQYF. The CDR3 DNA reads TGTGCCAGCAGCCCTACAGGGGGTATTAAAGAGACCCAGTACTTC. The chain joins TRBV13 to TRBJ2-5, with 8 bases matching TRBD1. The V and J ends lost 5 bases and 3 bases, in that order; junction bases with no gene match: 8. Germline values: CDR1 PRHDT, CDR2 FYEKMQ (reference sequence). The CDR3 contains 15 residues.

This clonotype was detected many times. The chain couples TRBV5-8 to TRBJ1-1; D is unclear. Germline values: CDR1 SGHTS, CDR2 YDEGEE. CDR3 size: 15 residues. V was cut by 3 bases and J by 1 base, with 13 bases left in between. The CDR3 nucleotides are TGTGCCAGCAGCTGGGGAGTACATGAGAACACTGAAGCTTTCTTT. Its protein product is CASSWGVHENTEAFF.

This clonotype showed up many times. This chain joins TRBV19 and TRBJ1-2, with D possibly matching TRBD1 (5 bases). Trimming pared 5 bases from V and 0 bases from J, leaving 10 bases between. This CDR3 comprises 14 residues. CDR1 is LNHDA, CDR2 SQIVND, per germline (reference sequence). The CDR3 reads CASSVTGTNYGYTF. Here the CDR3 DNA reads TGTGCCAGTAGTGTCACAGGTACTAACTATGGCTACACCTTC.

This chain links TRBV7-8 with TRBJ2-3; a weak D match, TRBD1 (6 bases). The length of the CDR3 is 15 residues. The V end lost 5 bases, the J end lost 2 bases, and 14 bases lay between the germline ends. From germline, CDR1 is SGHVS and CDR2 FQNEAQ. Written as DNA, the CDR3 is TGTGCCAGCAGCGCCCAAGGACAGCACACAGATACGCAGTATTTT. Protein product: CASSAQGQHTDTQYF.

This clonotype was detected ten times or more. The chain joins TRBV4-1 to TRBJ2-5; possibly TRBD1 or TRBD2 for D (5 bases each). Germline V gene sequence: CDR1 MGHRA, CDR2 YSYEKL. Trimming took 0 bases from V and 5 from J, leaving 16 bases between them. The CDR3 loop spans 16 amino acids. The CDR3 here is CASSQDQRDVAETQYF. The CDR3 nucleotides are TGCGCCAGCAGCCAAGATCAGAGGGACGTTGCGGAGACCCAGTACTTC.

The V gene is TRBV7-2, the J gene TRBJ2-7; 7 nucleotides agree with TRBD1. The CDR3 runs 15 residues. V shed 4 bases and J 0 bases; nucleotides not matched to a gene: 6. Germline CDR1 reads SGHTA; CDR2 reads FQGNSA. The CDR3 DNA follows: TGTGCCAGCAGCTCGGGACAGCCGGGCTCCTACGAGCAGTACTTC. Translated, it gives CASSSGQPGSYEQYF.

V is TRBV27 and J is TRBJ2-7, with D possibly being TRBD1 (8 bases). V was clipped by 5 bases and J by 2 bases, with 22 bases between them. The CDR3 is 17 residues long. The germline gives CDR1 MNHEY, CDR2 SMNVEV (reference sequence). The CDR3 sequence: CASSTITGGVEPYEQYF. The CDR3, as DNA: TGTGCCAGCAGTACCATTACAGGGGGGGTCGAACCCTACGAGCAGTACTTC.

This clonotype turned up a few times. V usage is TRBV5-1 and J usage is TRBJ2-7, with D uncertain. The CDR3 runs to 15 residues. The V and J ends lost 3 bases and 4 bases respectively, with 17 bases between them. Germline lookup yields CDR1 SGHRS and CDR2 YFSETQ. CDR3 nucleotides: TGCGCCAGCAGCTCTGACCAGGCCGTCTCTTACGAGCAGTACTTC. Translating gives CASSSDQAVSYEQYF. Looking up the rest from reference TRBV5-1 and TRBJ2-7 gives the full variable domain: KAGVTQTPRYLIKTRGQQVTLSCSPISGHRSVSWYQQTPGQGLQFLFEYFSETQRNKGNFPGRFSGRQFSNSRSEMNVSTLELGDSALYLCASSSDQAVSYEQYFGPGTRLTVT.

This clonotype has at least ten counts. The chain recombines TRBV19 with TRBJ1-5; tentatively, D is TRBD1 (5 bases). V was clipped by 6 bases and J by 3 bases, with 15 bases between them. This CDR3 contains 15 residues. From germline, CDR1 is LNHDA and CDR2 SQIVND (reference sequence). CDR3 nucleotide sequence: TGTGCCAGTAGGGTGGGGCCATGGGACAATCAGCCCCAGCATTTT. This codes for CASRVGPWDNQPQHF.

In its sample, this clonotype was seen many times. The chain joins TRBV25-1 to TRBJ1-2; D remains ambiguous. Germline CDR1 and CDR2: MGHDK and SYGVNS. Trimming removed 8 bases from V and 5 bases from J, with 18 bases in between. CDR3 length: 14 amino acids. CDR3 in amino acids: CASAEFGERYGYTF. The CDR3 DNA follows: TGTGCCAGCGCAGAATTCGGGGAACGGTATGGCTACACCTTC.

CDR3 sequence (DNA): TGTGCCAGCAATCGGGGACTACTTAACACCGGGGAGCTGTTTTTT. Translation gives CASNRGLLNTGELFF. This chain uses TRBV7-2 with TRBJ2-2, with 7 bases matching TRBD2. The length of the CDR3 is 15 residues. Germline CDR1 is SGHTA and CDR2 is FQGNSA. Trimming at V came to 7 bases and at J to 2 bases, leaving 7 bases not matched to a gene.

The chain is built from TRBV15 and TRBJ2-5, with D tentatively TRBD2 (5 bases). CDR3 length equals 18 residues. CDR1 and CDR2 from the germline V gene are LNHNV and YYDKDF (reference sequence). The V gene lost 0 bases and the J gene lost 5 bases, with 22 bases spanning the gap. The CDR3 DNA follows: TGTGCCACCAGCAGAGATTCTCCTTTAGCGAAGGGTTGGGAGACCCAGTACTTC. Amino acid sequence: CATSRDSPLAKGWETQYF.

This clonotype was found many times. The chain has TRBV11-2 and TRBJ1-2, with D possibly TRBD1 on 6 matching bases. The CDR3 totals 13 residues. The germline V gene encodes CDR1 SGHAT and CDR2 FQNNGV. V lost 1 base to trimming and J lost 8 bases, with 11 bases between them. DNA of the CDR3: TGTGCCAGCAGCTTAGGGGGGCTTCTGGGCTACACCTTC. As protein: CASSLGGLLGYTF.

Ten or more counts support this clonotype. The chain is built from TRBV19 and TRBJ2-5, with 7 positions matching TRBD2. There are 14 residues in the CDR3. Germline V CDR1 and CDR2: LNHDA, SQIVND (reference sequence). Losses at the gene ends were 10 bases for V and 5 bases for J; bases not matched to a gene: 13. CDR3 loop: CATKLGAGVETQYF. The DNA for the CDR3 is TGTGCCACCAAGCTCGGGGCGGGAGTGGAGACCCAGTACTTC.

This clonotype was detected many times. The chain carries TRBV19 and TRBJ2-7; possible D gene TRBD2, 5 bases. V lost 6 bases and J lost 6, with 15 bases in between. Germline loops: CDR1 LNHDA, CDR2 SQIVND (reference sequence). The CDR3 extends over 13 amino acids. In DNA, the CDR3 is TGTGCCAGTAGCGGACTCATCACGGGCGAGCAGTACTTC. Its protein is CASSGLITGEQYF.

This clonotype was detected many times. The chain employs TRBV12-3 or TRBV12-4 and TRBJ1-5; no definite D call. The CDR3 contains 15 residues. V was cut by 3 bases and J by 0 bases, with 9 bases left in between. The CDR3 coding sequence is TGTGCCAGCAGTTTTTGGGGAGATAGCAATCAGCCCCAGCATTTT. It codes for CASSFWGDSNQPQHF.

This clonotype was detected ten times or more. The rearrangement joins TRBV12-3 or TRBV12-4 to TRBJ2-7; TRBD1 is a possible D gene (7 bases). Trimming stripped 1 base from V and 7 bases from J, with 14 bases between. The CDR3 loop spans 14 amino acids. DNA of the CDR3: TGTGCCAGCAGTTTAGTACAGGGGAGGTGGGAGCAGTACTTC. Protein product: CASSLVQGRWEQYF.